This is a list of T cell receptor beta chains from one sample in a study of blood T cell repertoires in COVID-19. The protocol was immunoSEQ multiplex PCR, while the TCRdb copy is restricted to in-frame clones and leaves out a portion. Seen here are 110,000 to 150,000 clones, roughly 89% observed once, and the top ten hold roughly 2.9%. Sequences were obtained from peripheral blood. The origin of the receptors is a man aged 55 to 69 with active or convalescent COVID-19. Each CDR3 is given with its conserved first and last residue. The D gene is left open where the match is weak. Part of the rows lack a size; the others show once, few, many or a class for expanded clones.

j_gene: TRBJ2-5
abundance: -
d_gene: TRBD2
v_gene: TRBV5-1
CDR3nt: TGCGCCAGCAGCTTGTTGACTAGCGGCAAAGAGACCCAGTACTTC
CDR3aa: CASSLLTSGKETQYF

j_gene: TRBJ1-5
abundance: -
d_gene: -
v_gene: TRBV6-2/TRBV6-3
CDR3nt: TGTGCCAGCAGTTACGATCCTACAGGGACTCAGCCCCAGCATTTT
CDR3aa: CASSYDPTGTQPQHF

j_gene: TRBJ2-1
abundance: -
d_gene: TRBD2
v_gene: TRBV5-1
CDR3nt: TGCGCCAGCAGCAAGCGGGAGACCCCCCGGGGGAATGAGCAGTTCTTC
CDR3aa: CASSKRETPRGNEQFF

j_gene: TRBJ1-5
abundance: -
d_gene: TRBD1
v_gene: TRBV12-3/TRBV12-4
CDR3nt: TGTGCCAGCAGTACCACAGGGGATCAGCCCCAGCATTTT
CDR3aa: CASSTTGDQPQHF

j_gene: TRBJ1-2
abundance: -
d_gene: -
v_gene: TRBV9
CDR3nt: TGTGCCAGCAGCGCTAACAGGAACTATGGCTACACCTTC
CDR3aa: CASSANRNYGYTF

j_gene: TRBJ2-2
abundance: -
d_gene: -
v_gene: TRBV18
CDR3nt: TGTGCCAGCTCACCGTCGGACACCGGGGAGCTGTTTTTT
CDR3aa: CASSPSDTGELFF

j_gene: TRBJ2-1
abundance: -
d_gene: TRBD2
v_gene: TRBV28
CDR3nt: TGTGCCACCCGTGCGCTGTTGACTAGCGGTTACAATGAGCAGTTCTTC
CDR3aa: CATRALLTSGYNEQFF

j_gene: TRBJ2-2
abundance: -
d_gene: TRBD1
v_gene: TRBV18
CDR3nt: TGTGCCAGCTCACCGCGACAGGGGGACACCGGGGAGCTGTTTTTT
CDR3aa: CASSPRQGDTGELFF

j_gene: TRBJ1-4
abundance: few
d_gene: -
v_gene: TRBV9
CDR3nt: TGTGCCAGCAGCGCCCGGGGAGGGGGAGGTGAAAAACTGTTTTTT
CDR3aa: CASSARGGGGEKLFF

j_gene: TRBJ1-1
abundance: -
d_gene: -
v_gene: TRBV7-2
CDR3nt: TGTGCCAGCAGCTTAGGCTGGGGCAGGGCGTACACTGAAGCTTTCTTT
CDR3aa: CASSLGWGRAYTEAFF

j_gene: TRBJ1-4
abundance: once
d_gene: -
v_gene: TRBV4-1
CDR3nt: TGCGCCAGCAGCCAAGAGGGGGGACTCGGTGAAAAACTGTTTTTT
CDR3aa: CASSQEGGLGEKLFF

j_gene: TRBJ2-4
abundance: -
d_gene: -
v_gene: TRBV12-2
CDR3nt: TGTGCAAGTCGCTTAGAGTTTGCTCCTTCGTTTTCTAAACTAGCCAAAAACATTCAGTACTTC
CDR3aa: CASRLEFAPSFSKLAKNIQYF

j_gene: TRBJ1-6
abundance: -
d_gene: -
v_gene: TRBV2
CDR3nt: TGTGCCAGCAGTGAATTGGGGGGTTCACCCCTCCACTTT
CDR3aa: CASSELGGSPLHF

j_gene: TRBJ1-3
abundance: -
d_gene: -
v_gene: TRBV5-4
CDR3nt: TGTGCCAGCAGCCAGGAGGGACGCCTCTCTGGAAACACCATATATTTT
CDR3aa: CASSQEGRLSGNTIYF

j_gene: TRBJ1-4
abundance: once
d_gene: TRBD1
v_gene: TRBV5-4
CDR3nt: TGTGCCAGCAGCTTGGAGGGGGCTGAAAAACTGTTTTTT
CDR3aa: CASSLEGAEKLFF

j_gene: TRBJ2-5
abundance: -
d_gene: -
v_gene: TRBV6-5
CDR3nt: TGTGCCAGCTACTTCCCAGGGGCGCAGACCCAGTACTTC
CDR3aa: CASYFPGAQTQYF

j_gene: TRBJ1-5
abundance: -
d_gene: -
v_gene: TRBV30
CDR3nt: TGTGCCTGGAGTATTGCAGGGGTCAATCAGCCCCAGCATTTT
CDR3aa: CAWSIAGVNQPQHF

j_gene: TRBJ2-7
abundance: few
d_gene: -
v_gene: TRBV5-1
CDR3nt: TGCGCCAGCATCGACAGCCGTCTGGAGGAGCAGTACTTC
CDR3aa: CASIDSRLEEQYF

j_gene: TRBJ1-6
abundance: -
d_gene: -
v_gene: TRBV6-2/TRBV6-3
CDR3nt: TGTGCCAGCAGTCGGACATTACCCTCCTATAATTCACCCCTCCACTTT
CDR3aa: CASSRTLPSYNSPLHF

j_gene: TRBJ1-1
abundance: -
d_gene: -
v_gene: TRBV6-5
CDR3nt: TGTGCCAGCAGTATTCGAGGATTGAACACTGAAGCTTTCTTT
CDR3aa: CASSIRGLNTEAFF

j_gene: TRBJ1-1
abundance: -
d_gene: -
v_gene: TRBV5-4
CDR3nt: TGTGCCAGCAGCCGCAACTTGCGGGGGAACACTGAAGCTTTCTTT
CDR3aa: CASSRNLRGNTEAFF

j_gene: TRBJ2-7
abundance: few
d_gene: TRBD2
v_gene: TRBV5-1
CDR3nt: TGCGCCAGCAGCTCGGGACTAGCGGGGAGCCTGGCATACTTC
CDR3aa: CASSSGLAGSLAYF

j_gene: TRBJ1-1
abundance: -
d_gene: -
v_gene: TRBV1
CDR3nt: TGCACCAGCAGCCGCACAGGGGTCGTTGAGGGTTCGAACACTGAAGCTTTCTTT
CDR3aa: CTSSRTGVVEGSNTEAFF

j_gene: TRBJ2-1
abundance: -
d_gene: -
v_gene: TRBV5-6
CDR3nt: TGTGCCAGCAGCCCACCCCGAACCTACTACAATGAGCAGTTCTTC
CDR3aa: CASSPPRTYYNEQFF

j_gene: TRBJ2-1
abundance: -
d_gene: TRBD1
v_gene: TRBV28
CDR3nt: TGTGCCAGCAGTTTATCTTCTCGGACAGGGGGGGGTGAGCAGTTCTTC
CDR3aa: CASSLSSRTGGGEQFF

j_gene: TRBJ2-2
abundance: once
d_gene: -
v_gene: TRBV19
CDR3nt: TGTGCCAGTATTAGAGGCGCCTACGGGGAGCTGTTTTTT
CDR3aa: CASIRGAYGELFF

j_gene: TRBJ2-3
abundance: once
d_gene: -
v_gene: TRBV24-1
CDR3nt: TGTGCCACCGGAGGTGAGACAGATACGCAGTATTTT
CDR3aa: CATGGETDTQYF

j_gene: TRBJ2-1
abundance: -
d_gene: TRBD2
v_gene: TRBV5-4
CDR3nt: TGTGCCAGCAGCTTGGGACTAGCGGGGGGCGGCTCCTACAATGAGCAGTTCTTC
CDR3aa: CASSLGLAGGGSYNEQFF

j_gene: TRBJ2-7
abundance: -
d_gene: -
v_gene: TRBV7-9
CDR3nt: TGTGCCAGCAGCTATCCCGGTAGCTCCTACGAGCAGTACTTC
CDR3aa: CASSYPGSSYEQYF

j_gene: TRBJ1-1
abundance: -
d_gene: TRBD1
v_gene: TRBV6-2/TRBV6-3
CDR3nt: TGTGCCAGCAGTTACTCGCCGACAGGGGTGGGAAACACTGAAGCTTTCTTT
CDR3aa: CASSYSPTGVGNTEAFF

j_gene: TRBJ1-6
abundance: -
d_gene: TRBD1
v_gene: TRBV18
CDR3nt: TGTGCCAGCTCACCTTGGACAGGGTATAATTCACCCCTCCACTTT
CDR3aa: CASSPWTGYNSPLHF

j_gene: TRBJ1-5
abundance: -
d_gene: -
v_gene: TRBV7-2
CDR3nt: TGTGCCAGCAGCTTAGACAGGGCTCAGCCCCAGCATTTT
CDR3aa: CASSLDRAQPQHF

j_gene: TRBJ2-2
abundance: -
d_gene: -
v_gene: TRBV5-6
CDR3nt: TGTGCCAGCAGCTACGGAGCGAACACCGGGGAGCTGTTTTTT
CDR3aa: CASSYGANTGELFF

j_gene: TRBJ2-1
abundance: -
d_gene: -
v_gene: TRBV7-2
CDR3nt: TGTGCCAGCAGCTTTTACTACAATGAGCAGTTCTTC
CDR3aa: CASSFYYNEQFF

j_gene: TRBJ2-1
abundance: -
d_gene: -
v_gene: TRBV6-5
CDR3nt: TGTGCCAGCAGCAAAGAGCTTGAGCAGTTCTTC
CDR3aa: CASSKELEQFF

j_gene: TRBJ2-6
abundance: -
d_gene: -
v_gene: TRBV6-4
CDR3nt: TGTGCCAGCAGTGAAGAGTATAAGGGGCTTGCTGGGGCCAACGTCCTGACTTTC
CDR3aa: CASSEEYKGLAGANVLTF

j_gene: TRBJ2-7
abundance: -
d_gene: TRBD2
v_gene: TRBV19
CDR3nt: TGTGCCAGTACCATAGCGGGAGGGCCTTACGAGCAGTACTTC
CDR3aa: CASTIAGGPYEQYF

j_gene: TRBJ2-1
abundance: -
d_gene: TRBD2
v_gene: TRBV3-1/TRBV3-2
CDR3nt: TGTGCCAGCAGCCCCCCGCCTAGCGGGAGGGTCGACGGTGTTGAGCAGTTCTTC
CDR3aa: CASSPPPSGRVDGVEQFF

j_gene: TRBJ2-2
abundance: -
d_gene: -
v_gene: TRBV7-2
CDR3nt: TGTGCCAGCAGCCTACACCTCAGGGGAAGATCACTCGGGGAGCTGTTTTTT
CDR3aa: CASSLHLRGRSLGELFF

j_gene: TRBJ2-1
abundance: -
d_gene: -
v_gene: TRBV28
CDR3nt: TGTGCCGCCAACGGGGGAGCAATCAATGAGCAGTTCTTC
CDR3aa: CAANGGAINEQFF

j_gene: TRBJ2-5
abundance: -
d_gene: -
v_gene: TRBV25-1
CDR3nt: TGTGCCAGCAGAGGGGTAGCCGGGTACCAAGAGACCCAGTACTTC
CDR3aa: CASRGVAGYQETQYF

j_gene: TRBJ2-3
abundance: -
d_gene: TRBD2
v_gene: TRBV6-5
CDR3nt: TGTGCCAGCAGTTGGCTAGCGGGATCAGAACGGGATACGCAGTATTTT
CDR3aa: CASSWLAGSERDTQYF

j_gene: TRBJ1-2
abundance: -
d_gene: -
v_gene: TRBV6-6
CDR3nt: TGTGCCAGCAGTTACTCGGGGGGAGGTAGTTATGGCTACACCTTC
CDR3aa: CASSYSGGGSYGYTF

j_gene: TRBJ1-5
abundance: -
d_gene: TRBD1
v_gene: TRBV6-5
CDR3nt: TGTGCCAGCAGCCGAGTAGGGGGCGGCAATCAGCCCCAGCATTTT
CDR3aa: CASSRVGGGNQPQHF

j_gene: TRBJ2-1
abundance: -
d_gene: -
v_gene: TRBV18
CDR3nt: TGTGCCAGCTCACCCTTTGGCGGGGGCGATGAGCAGTTCTTC
CDR3aa: CASSPFGGGDEQFF

j_gene: TRBJ2-7
abundance: -
d_gene: TRBD1
v_gene: TRBV6-2/TRBV6-3
CDR3nt: TGTGCCAGCAGTAGAAGACCGGGACAGGGGGCCGACGAGCAGTACTTC
CDR3aa: CASSRRPGQGADEQYF

j_gene: TRBJ2-3
abundance: -
d_gene: -
v_gene: TRBV5-4
CDR3nt: TGTGCCAGCAGCTTGAACCGCGGCACAGATACGCAGTATTTT
CDR3aa: CASSLNRGTDTQYF

j_gene: TRBJ2-2
abundance: -
d_gene: -
v_gene: TRBV7-3
CDR3nt: TGTGCCAGCAGCCAAGGCGGGACGGCCGGGGAGCTGTTTTTT
CDR3aa: CASSQGGTAGELFF

j_gene: TRBJ2-7
abundance: -
d_gene: TRBD2
v_gene: TRBV28
CDR3nt: TGTGCCAGCAGTTTATCTGGTAGCGGGAACTCCTACGAGCAGTACTTC
CDR3aa: CASSLSGSGNSYEQYF

j_gene: TRBJ1-2
abundance: -
d_gene: TRBD1
v_gene: TRBV6-6
CDR3nt: TGTGCCAGCAGCCCCCCGGGACAGGGAAACTATGGCTACACCTTC
CDR3aa: CASSPPGQGNYGYTF

j_gene: TRBJ2-5
abundance: -
d_gene: TRBD1
v_gene: TRBV19
CDR3nt: TGTGCCAGTAGTATCGGGACAGTGGCCCAAGAGACCCAGTACTTC
CDR3aa: CASSIGTVAQETQYF

j_gene: TRBJ1-3
abundance: -
d_gene: TRBD1
v_gene: TRBV14
CDR3nt: TGTGCCAGCAGCAAAAACAGGGGTGGAAACACCATATATTTT
CDR3aa: CASSKNRGGNTIYF

j_gene: TRBJ2-1
abundance: -
d_gene: TRBD2
v_gene: TRBV19
CDR3nt: TGTGCCAGTAGTATAGGTTCCCGGGGAGGGGTTGAGCAGTTCTTC
CDR3aa: CASSIGSRGGVEQFF

j_gene: TRBJ1-2
abundance: -
d_gene: -
v_gene: TRBV4-2
CDR3nt: TGTGCCAGCAGCCATCAGACACAGAACTATGGCTACACCTTC
CDR3aa: CASSHQTQNYGYTF

j_gene: TRBJ1-1
abundance: -
d_gene: -
v_gene: TRBV9
CDR3nt: TGTGCCAGCAGCGTACAGGGACAGAACACTGAAGCTTTCTTT
CDR3aa: CASSVQGQNTEAFF

j_gene: TRBJ1-2
abundance: once
d_gene: -
v_gene: TRBV30
CDR3nt: TGTGCCTGGAGTACCCCCGGGGGCTACACCTTC
CDR3aa: CAWSTPGGYTF

j_gene: TRBJ2-7
abundance: once
d_gene: TRBD1
v_gene: TRBV19
CDR3nt: TGTGCCAGTAGTTCCCCGGGACAGGGGTATTACGAGCAGTACTTC
CDR3aa: CASSSPGQGYYEQYF

j_gene: TRBJ2-7
abundance: -
d_gene: -
v_gene: TRBV6-1
CDR3nt: TGTGCCAGCAGTGGTCATCGGGGAGGAACTGTTAACTCCTACGAGCAGTACTTC
CDR3aa: CASSGHRGGTVNSYEQYF

j_gene: TRBJ2-5
abundance: -
d_gene: TRBD1
v_gene: TRBV5-1
CDR3nt: TGCGCCAGCAGCTTTGGACAGGGGAAAGAGACCCAGTACTTC
CDR3aa: CASSFGQGKETQYF

j_gene: TRBJ1-2
abundance: -
d_gene: -
v_gene: TRBV24-1
CDR3nt: TGTGCCACCAGTGATGAGGCGGCGGACTATGGCTACACCTTC
CDR3aa: CATSDEAADYGYTF